These 8 T cell receptor beta chains originate from one sample sequenced in a study of T cell changes during pregnancy in multiple sclerosis. Profiling relied on immunoSEQ multiplex PCR, and the TCRdb table lists in-frame clones only, not all of them. Found here are 100,000 or so clones, around 92% of them singletons; the top ten hold 1.9%. Sequencing used peripheral blood, obtained after pregnancy. The receptors stem from a female donor with multiple sclerosis, enrolled in a pregnancy study.

The chain is built from TRBV5-4 and TRBJ2-3; TRBD1 matches 7 bases. J lost 2 bases, V lost 4 bases, and 7 bases had no gene match. CDR3 length: 15 amino acids. Germline CDR1 is SGHNT and CDR2 is YYREEE (reference sequence). The CDR3 DNA is TGTGCCAGCAGCCCCAGGGACAGACCCACAGATACGCAGTATTTT. This codes for CASSPRDRPTDTQYF.

V usage is TRBV5-1 and J usage is TRBJ2-1, with 11 nucleotides matching TRBD1. The germline V gene has CDR1 SGHRS and CDR2 YFSETQ. The CDR3 has 15 residues. Trimming removed 3 bases from V and 8 bases from J; junction bases left unmatched: 7. CDR3 residues: CASSSVGQGDYEQFF. CDR3 DNA sequence: TGCGCCAGCAGCTCTGTGGGACAGGGGGACTATGAGCAGTTCTTC.

CDR3 in DNA: TGTGCCAGCAGCTTAGGAAGCGCATCTGCAGATACGCAGTATTTT. Encoded protein: CASSLGSASADTQYF. This chain joins TRBV7-6 and TRBJ2-3; D is uncertain. The CDR3 covers 15 residues. Trimming removed 1 base at V and 4 bases at J, with 12 bases between. Germline CDR1 reads SGHVS; CDR2 reads FNYEAQ.

The chain is built from TRBV29-1 and TRBJ1-1; D is perhaps TRBD1 (5 bases). Germline CDR1 is SQVTM and CDR2 is ANQGSEA. The CDR3 is 13 residues long. Trimming cost V 7 bases and J 0 bases, with 12 bases left between them. The CDR3 sequence: CSGGAGLNTEAFF. The CDR3, as DNA: TGCAGCGGTGGGGCAGGCTTGAACACTGAAGCTTTCTTT.

The CDR3 DNA reads as TGCGCCAGCAGCCAGGCCTCTAGCGGAACCGGGGAGCTGTTTTTT. Translation gives CASSQASSGTGELFF. The chain is built from TRBV4-3 and TRBJ2-2; 7 positions agree with TRBD2. Germline V CDR1 and CDR2: LGHNA, YSLEER. The CDR3 is made up of 15 amino acids. Losses at the gene ends were 3 bases for V and 5 bases for J; bases not matched to a gene: 6.

The genes are TRBV7-9 and TRBJ2-7, with TRBD1 identical over 9 bases. CDR1 and CDR2 from the germline V gene are SEHNR and FQNEAQ (reference sequence). The CDR3 runs to 14 residues. J was trimmed by 6 bases and V by 7 bases; bases with no gene match: 10. CDR3 amino acids: CASTLGDRAGEQYF. The CDR3 DNA reads as TGTGCCAGCACCTTGGGGGACAGGGCAGGCGAGCAGTACTTC.

J is TRBJ2-3 and V is TRBV6-5; 8 nucleotides align to TRBD2. CDR1 is MNHEY, CDR2 SVGAGI, per germline. With V trimmed by 6 bases and J by 4 bases, 6 bases remained unmatched. The CDR3 loop spans 14 amino acids. The CDR3 bases are TGTGCCAGCAGCTCGGGACTAGGTCCAGATACGCAGTATTTT. Its translation: CASSSGLGPDTQYF.

The genes are TRBV29-1 and TRBJ1-6; D is undetermined. Trimming left V 5 bases short and J 5 bases short, with 13 bases between. In germline, CDR1 is SQVTM, CDR2 ANQGSEA. The length of the CDR3 is 14 residues. CDR3 residues: CSVQLGRDNSPLHF. The DNA for the CDR3 is TGCAGCGTTCAGTTGGGGAGGGATAATTCACCCCTCCACTTT. The whole variable domain, filled in from reference TRBV29-1 and TRBJ1-6, reads SAVISQKPSRDICQRGTSLTIQCQVDSQVTMMFWYRQQPGQSLTLIATANQGSEATYESGFVIDKFPISRPNLTFSTLTVSNMSPEDSSIYLCSVQLGRDNSPLHFGNGTRLTVT.